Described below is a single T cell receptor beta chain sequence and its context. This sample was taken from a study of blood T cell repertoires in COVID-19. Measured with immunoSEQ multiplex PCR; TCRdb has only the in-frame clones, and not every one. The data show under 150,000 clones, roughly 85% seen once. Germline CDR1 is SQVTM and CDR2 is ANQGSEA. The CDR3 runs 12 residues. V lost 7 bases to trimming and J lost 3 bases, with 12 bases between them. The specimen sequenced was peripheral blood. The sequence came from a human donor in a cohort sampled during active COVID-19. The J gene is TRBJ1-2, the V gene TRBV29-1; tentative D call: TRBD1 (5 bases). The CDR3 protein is CSATDTYYGYTF. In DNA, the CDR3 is TGCAGCGCAACGGACACCTACTATGGCTACACCTTC.